The 27 T cell receptor beta chains presented below share a single source sample, sequenced in a study of identical twins. TCRdb fed the 5' RACE reads into MiXCR, producing one record per CDR3 protein. The sample lists approximately 350,000 distinct CDR3 sequences; around 12% were seen once. These data also formed part of another study, on yellow fever vaccine responses in identical twins.

The material sequenced was CD8+ T cells sorted from blood. The receptors here all came from a woman younger than 30 in good health.

CDR3: CAILTSLGTDTQYF. In DNA form, the CDR3 reads TGTGCCATCCTGACTAGTTTAGGCACAGATACGCAGTATTTT. V and J are TRBV10-3 and TRBJ2-3, with D perhaps TRBD2 (6 bases). Trimming stripped 8 bases from V and 1 base from J, with 13 bases between. From germline, CDR1 is ENHRY and CDR2 SYGVKD. This CDR3 comprises 14 residues.

This clonotype was seen ten or more times. CDR3 sequence reads: CASSFRDLNYGYTF. The DNA for the CDR3 is TGTGCCAGCAGTTTCCGGGATTTGAACTATGGCTACACCTTC. V and J are TRBV12-3 or TRBV12-4 and TRBJ1-2, with unresolved D. CDR3 size: 14 residues. V shed 3 bases and J shed 2 bases, with 10 bases lying between them.

The V call is TRBV20-1, the J call TRBJ2-1, with D possibly TRBD2 on 6 matching bases. CDR3 length equals 15 residues. Per germline, CDR1 DFQATT and CDR2 SNEGSKA (reference sequence). The germline V and J ends were trimmed by 0 bases and 4 bases, with 13 bases remaining between them. CDR3 protein: CSARDPGGFYNEQFF. The DNA of the CDR3 is TGCAGTGCTAGAGATCCCGGGGGATTTTACAATGAGCAGTTCTTC.

This clonotype was counted only a few times. The V and J genes are TRBV7-9 and TRBJ2-1, with 7 positions matching TRBD1. The CDR3 consists of 12 residues. Germline CDR1 SEHNR, CDR2 FQNEAQ (reference sequence). The V segment lost 5 bases and the J segment 8 bases; nucleotides outside the gene matches: 3. In nucleotides, the CDR3 is TGTGCCAGCAGCACAGGGGAACATGAGCAGTTCTTC. Translation gives CASSTGEHEQFF.

Only a few counts were recorded for this clonotype. The J gene is TRBJ1-4, the V gene TRBV27; D might be TRBD1 (5 bases). The CDR3 covers 15 residues. V lost 3 bases, J lost 7 bases, and 15 bases lay in between. Germline V gene data show CDR1 as MNHEY and CDR2 as SMNVEV (reference sequence). CDR3 nucleotides: TGTGCCAGCAGTTTGTATCCGGGGGTGGGTGAAAAACTGTTTTTT. Translated, it gives CASSLYPGVGEKLFF.

This clonotype has a count of ten or more. This sequence joins TRBV11-2 and TRBJ1-4; D is uncertain. CDR3 size: 14 residues. CDR1 SGHAT and CDR2 FQNNGV come from the germline V gene. Trimming left V 5 bases short and J 0 bases short, with 7 bases between. CDR3 nucleotides: TGTGCCAGCAGCGAGACGGCAACTAATGAAAAACTGTTTTTT. Its translation: CASSETATNEKLFF.

Only a few counts were recorded for this clonotype. V usage is TRBV11-2 and J usage is TRBJ2-1; D is unclear. CDR1 and CDR2 from the germline V gene are SGHAT and FQNNGV. This CDR3 is 16 amino acids long. Trimming stripped 3 bases from V and 0 bases from J, with 12 bases between. CDR3 DNA: TGTGCCAGCAGCTTGGCAGGCGTTAGCTCCTACAATGAGCAGTTCTTC. Protein: CASSLAGVSSYNEQFF.

This clonotype has only a few counts. This chain uses TRBV4-1 with TRBJ2-7; tentatively, D is TRBD1 or TRBD2 (6 bases each). Germline-derived CDR1 and CDR2 are MGHRA and YSYEKL. V lost 1 base, J lost 0 bases, and 10 bases lay in between. This CDR3 comprises 15 residues. The CDR3 region is CASSQGGRGSYEQYF. DNA for the CDR3: TGCGCCAGCAGCCAAGGGGGGCGGGGCTCCTACGAGCAGTACTTC.

This clonotype has only a few counts. The V and J genes are TRBV29-1 and TRBJ2-1; TRBD2 aligns across 14 bases. Trimming removed 7 bases from V and 5 bases from J; junction bases left unmatched: 4. CDR3 size: 14 residues. Germline V gene data show CDR1 as SQVTM and CDR2 as ANQGSEA. CDR3 loop: CSGGLAGANNEQFF. The CDR3 DNA follows: TGCAGCGGGGGACTAGCGGGGGCAAACAATGAGCAGTTCTTC.

The chain joins TRBV6-1 to TRBJ2-7; 9 nucleotides align to TRBD1. Looked up from germline, CDR1 is MNHNS and CDR2 is SASEGT. This CDR3 has 16 residues. J lost 2 bases, V lost 4 bases, and 9 bases had no gene match. CDR3 sequence: CASSVRDRGTTYEQYF. The CDR3, as DNA: TGTGCCAGCAGTGTGCGTGACAGGGGGACGACCTACGAGCAGTACTTC.

This clonotype came up a few times. The V call is TRBV3-1, the J call TRBJ1-1; D is perhaps TRBD1 (5 bases). The length of the CDR3 is 17 residues. V gave up 1 base and J gave up 1 base, with 16 bases separating them. Germline V gene sequence: CDR1 LGHDT, CDR2 YNNKEL (reference sequence). The CDR3 reads CASSQGGQGLANTEAFF. CDR3 coding DNA: TGTGCCAGCAGCCAAGGCGGGCAGGGTCTCGCGAACACTGAAGCTTTCTTT.

CDR3 loop: CASSPRGMLYEQYF. CDR3 in DNA: TGTGCCAGCAGCCCAAGGGGGATGCTCTACGAGCAGTACTTC. The chain is built from TRBV6-2 or TRBV6-3 and TRBJ2-7; TRBD1 might be the D (6 bases). The CDR3 loop spans 14 amino acids. Germline V lookup: CDR1 MNHEY, CDR2 SVGEGT. Trimming cost V 6 bases and J 3 bases, with 15 bases left between them.

This clonotype was observed a few times. This chain joins TRBV7-9 and TRBJ2-7; D might be TRBD1 (6 bases). The CDR3 runs 14 residues. V shed 5 bases and J shed 2 bases, with 13 bases lying between them. From germline, CDR1 is SEHNR and CDR2 FQNEAQ (reference sequence). As DNA, the CDR3 is TGTGCCAGCAGCCCGCAGGACAGACCCTACGAGCAGTACGTC. Translated: CASSPQDRPYEQYV.

Only a few counts were recorded for this clonotype. This sequence joins TRBV5-6 and TRBJ1-2, with D possibly TRBD1 on 6 matching bases. The CDR3 is 15 amino acids. Germline CDR1 and CDR2: SGHDT and YYEEEE. V lost 3 bases and J 3 bases, leaving 15 bases between the germline ends. CDR3 coding DNA: TGTGCCAGCAGCTCGGACGCTACAGGGTACTATGGCTACACCTTC. It specifies CASSSDATGYYGYTF. Combining the CDR3 with reference TRBV5-6 and TRBJ1-2 gives the whole variable domain DAGVTQSPTHLIKTRGQQVTLRCSPKSGHDTVSWYQQALGQGPQFIFQYYEEEERQRGNFPDRFSGHQFPNYSSELNVNALLLGDSALYLCASSSDATGYYGYTFGSGTRLTVV.

This clonotype was seen a handful of times. This chain connects TRBV7-9 to TRBJ2-5; D unresolved. Germline V gives CDR1 SEHNR, CDR2 FQNEAQ (reference sequence). V lost 5 bases, J lost 2 bases, and 15 bases lay in between. The CDR3 runs to 15 residues. The CDR3: CASSPPDRQQETQYF. DNA of the CDR3: TGTGCCAGCAGCCCCCCCGACCGGCAACAAGAGACCCAGTACTTC.

This clonotype was recorded a few times. The chain is built from TRBV20-1 and TRBJ2-7; D gene unclear. CDR3 length equals 15 residues. Germline CDR1 and CDR2: DFQATT and SNEGSKA (reference sequence). V dropped 1 base and J dropped 2 bases, with 15 bases sitting between them. CDR3 coding DNA: TGCAGTGCTAGAGGGCTCCTGGCGGCTCCCTACGAGCAGTACTTC. Translated, it gives CSARGLLAAPYEQYF.

This clonotype was counted a few times. The gene calls are TRBV29-1 and TRBJ1-1, with TRBD1 identical over 9 bases. The J segment lost 2 bases and the V segment lost 5 bases, leaving 3 bases of the junction unmatched. Per germline, CDR1 SQVTM and CDR2 ANQGSEA. The CDR3 runs 13 residues. The CDR3 DNA follows: TGCAGCGTTTGGGGACAGGGAAACACTGAAGCTTTCTTT. It encodes CSVWGQGNTEAFF.

This clonotype was counted a few times. The V gene is TRBV14, the J gene TRBJ1-1, with 7 bases that match TRBD1. The germline gives CDR1 SGHDN, CDR2 FVKESK. J gave up 0 bases and V 1 base, and 8 bases lay outside the gene matches. The CDR3 has 17 residues. The CDR3 here is CASSQVLGGLLNTEAFF. The CDR3 nucleotides are TGTGCCAGCAGCCAAGTTTTAGGGGGCTTGTTGAACACTGAAGCTTTCTTT.

This clonotype was detected a few times. The chain has TRBV20-1 and TRBJ2-3; TRBD2 matches 11 bases. The CDR3 length is 15 residues. The trim removed 1 base at V and 9 bases at J, leaving 9 bases unmatched. Germline lookup yields CDR1 DFQATT and CDR2 SNEGSKA (reference sequence). Here the CDR3 reads CSARGGLADLFTQYF. The CDR3 coding sequence is TGCAGTGCTAGAGGGGGACTAGCGGACCTTTTCACGCAGTATTTT.

There are a few counts of this clonotype. V usage is TRBV10-3 and J usage is TRBJ2-3, with unresolved D. CDR1 and CDR2 (germline): ENHRY, SYGVKD. V lost 9 bases to trimming and J lost 1 base, with 11 bases between them. The CDR3 runs 13 residues. CDR3: CAIHLEGTDTQYF. CDR3 DNA: TGTGCCATTCACCTCGAAGGCACAGATACGCAGTATTTT.

The J gene is TRBJ1-1, the V gene TRBV5-5, with D uncertain. The CDR3 is 14 residues long. Between the trimmed V and J ends, which lost 0 bases and 4 bases, there was a span of 10 bases. The germline gives CDR1 SGHKS, CDR2 YYEKEE (reference sequence). The DNA of the CDR3 is TGTGCCAGCAGCTTGGCCCGTCTGGGCACTGAAGCTTTCTTT. It specifies CASSLARLGTEAFF. The full variable domain, completed using reference TRBV5-5 and TRBJ1-1, is DAGVTQSPTHLIKTRGQQVTLRCSPISGHKSVSWYQQVLGQGPQFIFQYYEKEERGRGNFPDRFSARQFPNYSSELNVNALLLGDSALYLCASSLARLGTEAFFGQGTRLTVV.

In its sample, this clonotype was seen a few times. V and J are TRBV5-1 and TRBJ2-5; 9 bases fit TRBD2. The CDR3 is 19 amino acids. With 4 bases clipped from V and 2 bases from J, the junction kept 18 bases outside the gene matches. Germline CDR1 reads SGHRS; CDR2 reads YFSETQ. CDR3 amino acids: CASSPDSVEGTSWQETQYF. The CDR3 DNA is TGCGCCAGCAGCCCGGACTCCGTAGAAGGGACTAGCTGGCAAGAGACCCAGTACTTC.

The V call is TRBV19, the J call TRBJ2-1, with a possible D match to TRBD1 (5 bases). CDR1 is LNHDA, CDR2 SQIVND, per germline (reference sequence). V was pared by 3 bases and J by 2 bases, with 17 bases between. The CDR3 runs 17 residues. This CDR3 is CASSIPGPQGPYNEQFF. CDR3 coding DNA: TGTGCCAGTAGTATCCCAGGCCCCCAGGGCCCCTACAATGAGCAGTTCTTC.

The chain employs TRBV28 and TRBJ2-3, with D possibly called TRBD1 or TRBD2 (6 bases each). The CDR3 has 16 amino acids. Germline CDR1 and CDR2: MDHEN and SYDVKM. V shed 3 bases and J shed 4 bases, with 17 bases lying between them. This CDR3 is CASSLGGGGTADTQYF. CDR3 coding DNA: TGTGCCAGCAGTTTGGGGGGCGGAGGGACCGCAGATACGCAGTATTTT.

This clonotype was counted between two and nine times. The chain joins TRBV4-2 to TRBJ2-7; tentative D call: TRBD1 (5 bases). V lost 0 bases, J lost 4 bases, and 16 bases lay in between. Germline CDR1 reads LGHNA; CDR2 reads YNFKEQ. The CDR3 is 16 residues long. The CDR3 DNA sequence: TGTGCCAGCAGCCAAGAGGCGACGGACACCAAATACGAGCAGTACTTC. Encoded protein: CASSQEATDTKYEQYF.

This clonotype was seen a few times. The chain links TRBV5-1 to TRBJ2-5, with 9 positions matching TRBD1. The trim removed 4 bases at V and 3 bases at J, leaving 7 bases unmatched. The CDR3 loop spans 15 amino acids. Per germline, CDR1 SGHRS and CDR2 YFSETQ. In DNA, the CDR3 is TGCGCCAGCAGCGGCTGGGGACAGGGAGAAGAGACCCAGTACTTC. This encodes CASSGWGQGEETQYF.

In this sample, this clonotype turned up a few times. The CDR3, as DNA: TGCAGTGCTAGCGGGGATAGCTCCTACGAGCAGTACTTC. Amino acids: CSASGDSSYEQYF. The chain couples TRBV20-1 to TRBJ2-7; TRBD2 is a possible D gene (5 bases). The V end lost 3 bases, the J end lost 0 bases, and 9 bases lay between the germline ends. Germline-derived CDR1 and CDR2 are DFQATT and SNEGSKA (reference sequence). This CDR3 spans 13 amino acids.